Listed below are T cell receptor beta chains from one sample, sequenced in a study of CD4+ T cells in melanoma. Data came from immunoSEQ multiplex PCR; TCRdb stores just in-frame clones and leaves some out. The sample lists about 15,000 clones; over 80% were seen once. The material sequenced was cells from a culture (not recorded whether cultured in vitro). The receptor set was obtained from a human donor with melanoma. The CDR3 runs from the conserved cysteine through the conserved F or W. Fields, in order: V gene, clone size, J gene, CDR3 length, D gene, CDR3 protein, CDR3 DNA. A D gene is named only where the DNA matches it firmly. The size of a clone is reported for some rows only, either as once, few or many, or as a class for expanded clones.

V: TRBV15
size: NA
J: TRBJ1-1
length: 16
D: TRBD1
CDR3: CATSRGGGQGWIEAFF
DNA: TGTGCCACCAGCAGAGGAGGGGGACAGGGGTGGATTGAAGCTTTCTTT

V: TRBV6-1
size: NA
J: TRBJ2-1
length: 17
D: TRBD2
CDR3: CASSAFAGTSGGGEQFF
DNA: TGTGCCAGCAGTGCCTTTGCCGGGACTAGCGGGGGAGGTGAGCAGTTCTTC

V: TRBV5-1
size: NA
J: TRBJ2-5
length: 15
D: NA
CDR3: CASSLRGERQETQYF
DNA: TGCGCCAGCAGCTTGCGAGGAGAAAGACAAGAGACCCAGTACTTC

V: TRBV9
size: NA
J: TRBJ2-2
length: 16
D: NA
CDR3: CASSPARDANTGELFF
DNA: TGTGCCAGCAGCCCGGCCAGGGACGCGAACACCGGGGAGCTGTTTTTT

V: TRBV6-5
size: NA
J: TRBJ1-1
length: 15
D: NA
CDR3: CASSYSAASGTEAFF
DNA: TGTGCCAGCAGTTACTCGGCAGCCTCGGGCACTGAAGCTTTCTTT

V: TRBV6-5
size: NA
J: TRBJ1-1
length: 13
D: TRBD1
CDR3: CASSRQGNTEAFF
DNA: TGTGCCAGCTCTAGACAGGGGAACACTGAAGCTTTCTTT

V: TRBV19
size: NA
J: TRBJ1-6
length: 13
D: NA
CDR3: CAELKLGNSPLHF
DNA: TGTGCAGAATTGAAGTTGGGTAATTCACCCCTCCACTTT

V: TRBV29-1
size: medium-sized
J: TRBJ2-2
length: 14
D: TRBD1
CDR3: CSVAGTGDTGELFF
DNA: TGCAGCGTCGCCGGGACAGGGGACACCGGGGAGCTGTTTTTT

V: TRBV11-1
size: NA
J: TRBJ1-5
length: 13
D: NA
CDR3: CASIHRVPQPQHF
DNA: TGTGCCAGCATCCACAGGGTTCCTCAGCCCCAGCATTTT

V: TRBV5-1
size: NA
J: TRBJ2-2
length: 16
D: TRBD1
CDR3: CASRGTGLKNTGELFF
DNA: TGCGCCAGCAGGGGGACAGGCCTAAAAAACACCGGGGAGCTGTTTTTT

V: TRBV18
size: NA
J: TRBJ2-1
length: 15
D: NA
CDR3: CASSLSPYSYNEQFF
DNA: TGTGCCAGCTCACTCTCTCCTTACTCCTACAATGAGCAGTTCTTC

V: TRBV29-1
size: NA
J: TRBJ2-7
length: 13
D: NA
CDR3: CSVAQGFRYEQYF
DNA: TGCAGCGTTGCCCAAGGATTCCGCTACGAGCAGTACTTC